This T cell receptor beta chain was captured by sequencing in a study of blood T cells in healthy people across ages. Germline V CDR1 and CDR2: SGHAT, FQNNGV. This CDR3 is built from 14 residues. V gave up 5 bases and J gave up 8 bases; unmatched junction bases: 10. A second PCR of 7 to 11 cycles used a sample-barcoded 5' primer and a J-beta primer mix. TCRdb re-called the 5' RACE reads with MiXCR, one entry per CDR3 protein. The top ten hold about an eighth of the sample, which has around 990,000 distinct CDR3 sequences, 35% to 40% seen once. The specimen sequenced was blood. The TCR comes from a man younger than 30 in good health. The V gene is TRBV11-2, the J gene TRBJ1-2; 8 bases fit TRBD1. The CDR3 bases are TGTGCCAGCAGCCCCGACAGGGGAACGAGGGGCTACACCTTC. Amino acid sequence: CASSPDRGTRGYTF.